This TCR beta chain was sequenced for a study of control samples from healthy donors and cancer patients. V was trimmed by 5 bases and J by 0 bases, leaving 6 bases between them. Germline V lookup: CDR1 ENHRY, CDR2 SYGVKD. The length of the CDR3 is 13 residues. TCRdb's table, derived via immunoSEQ multiplex PCR, lists solely in-frame clones and lacks some. The sample shows 80,000 to 100,000 clones, 70% to 80% of them seen only once. Only a few counts were recorded for this clone. This TCR was recovered from a woman aged 25 to 39 in good health. The rearrangement joins TRBV10-3 to TRBJ2-3; no reliable D call. Sequences were obtained from blood. DNA of the CDR3: TGTGCCATCAGTTTAACTAGCACAGATACGCAGTATTTT. As protein: CAISLTSTDTQYF.